The 6 T cell receptor beta chains presented below share a single source sample, sequenced in a study of T cells in women clearing cervical HPV infection (dated by TCRdb to between 2017 and 2018). Libraries were built with the immunoSEQ multiplex PCR assay. TCRdb stores this immuneACCESS table with in-frame sequences only. Part of the clones is absent; in the studies checked, under half of the shortfall reflects unresolved V genes, and no reason is known for the rest. The sample table gives about 22,000 clones. The ten top clones hold about 4.9% of the sample. The material sequenced was blood buffy coat. Receptor source: a woman aged 18-69 years with a cervical HPV16 infection that either progressed to CIN3+ or cleared (not recorded which).

Regarding this clone: The read is 3 residues too short to cover the CDR3 end, so that end is filled in from the germline J gene. The J gene is TRBJ1-2, the V gene TRBV5-1, with TRBD1 matching over 8 bases. This CDR3 comprises 14 residues. Trimming at V came to 3 bases and at J to 5 bases, leaving 6 bases not matched to a gene. Germline V gene sequence: CDR1 SGHRS, CDR2 YFSETQ. The DNA read from the CDR3 is TGCGCCAGCAGCTGGACAGGGTCCCCTTATGGC. It is translated as CASSWTGSPYG. The CDR3 reads in full as CASSWTGSPYGYTF.

The CDR3 is CASSLGRLGLEQYF. The sequenced part of the CDR3 DNA is TGTGCCAGCAGCTTGGGTAGGCTCGGACTCGAG. This chain joins TRBV7-9 and TRBJ2-7, with D tentatively TRBD2 (5 bases). The sequence runs out 3 residues before the end of the CDR3; the remainder is reconstructed from the germline J gene. Germline V lookup: CDR1 SEHNR, CDR2 FQNEAQ (reference sequence). Trimming removed 3 bases from V and 6 bases from J, with 15 bases in between. The CDR3 is 14 amino acids.

Regarding this clone: The CDR3 goes on 3 residues after the read ends, and that part is filled in from the germline J gene. This chain uses TRBV7-2 with TRBJ2-7; D possibly corresponds to TRBD1 (6 bases). Germline-derived CDR1 and CDR2 are SGHTA and FQGNSA. The V and J ends lost 6 bases and 3 bases respectively, with 9 bases between them. The CDR3 loop spans 12 amino acids. CDR3: CASSRDIYEQYF. CDR3 bases read: TGTGCCAGCAGTCGGGACATCTACGAG.

This clone is deemed medium-sized by its frequency. The read finishes 3 residues shy of the CDR3 end, and the germline J gene is used to complete it. The chain has TRBV19 and TRBJ2-3; TRBD1 aligns across 9 bases. Germline lookup yields CDR1 LNHDA and CDR2 SQIVND (reference sequence). V was pared by 8 bases and J by 2 bases, with 2 bases of the junction left unmatched. The CDR3 consists of 13 residues. The CDR3 protein is CASGTGNTDTQYF. Incomplete CDR3 DNA: TGTGCCAGTGGGACAGGGAACACAGATACG.

A remark on this clone: Read data end 3 residues before the CDR3 end; the end is taken from the germline J gene. This chain connects TRBV4-1 to TRBJ2-2, with unresolved D. The CDR3 has 15 amino acids. Per the germline V gene, CDR1 is MGHRA and CDR2 is YSYEKL. This CDR3 reads CASSHVVTVAEKLFF. The sequenced CDR3 bases are TGCGCCAGCAGCCATGTGGTAACCGTGGCCGAAAAG.

Details on this clone: Sequencing ends 3 residues short of the CDR3 end; the germline J gene provides the rest. This chain joins TRBV13 and TRBJ1-2; weak D call: TRBD1 (6 bases). Per germline, CDR1 PRHDT and CDR2 FYEKMQ (reference sequence). This CDR3 region has 15 residues. V was trimmed by 4 bases and J by 0 bases, leaving 12 bases between them. The chain's CDR3 is CASSYKGEANYGYTF. The part of the CDR3 DNA that was read is TGTGCCAGCAGCTATAAGGGGGAAGCTAACTATGGC. Filled out from reference TRBV13 and TRBJ1-2, the complete variable domain reads AAGVIQSPRHLIKEKRETATLKCYPIPRHDTVYWYQQGPGQDPQFLISFYEKMQSDKGSIPDRFSAQQFSDYHSELNMSSLELGDSALYFCASSYKGEANYGYTFGSGTRLTVV.